Sequencing of this T cell receptor (beta chain) was carried out in a study of T cell responses to AZD1222 COVID-19 vaccine. Trimming removed 1 base from V and 5 bases from J, with 12 bases in between. CDR3 length: 14 amino acids. Germline V gene sequence: CDR1 KGHSH, CDR2 LQKENI. The method was immunoSEQ multiplex PCR; TCRdb's version includes in-frame clones alone and lacks a portion of them. This sample has about 140,000 clones, with around 91% found just once. The chain carries TRBV18 and TRBJ2-7, with D tentatively TRBD1 (6 bases). This sequence originates from an adult in good health. This specimen was peripheral blood, taken on day 0 of AZD1222 vaccination. CDR3 protein: CASSPRQDLHEQYF. DNA of the CDR3: TGTGCCAGCTCACCACGACAGGATCTTCACGAGCAGTACTTC.